These 15 T cell receptor beta chains were sequenced from one sample in a study of blood T cell repertoires in COVID-19. Libraries were prepared by immunoSEQ multiplex PCR; TCRdb keeps only in-frame clonotypes and omits some of them. This sample has just over 350,000 clones, with approximately 86% found just once. Sequencing was carried out using peripheral blood. All receptors come from a woman aged 55-70 years with COVID-19, enrolled during active disease.

The rearrangement joins TRBV9 to TRBJ2-1; possibly TRBD2 for D (6 bases). V dropped 4 bases and J dropped 5 bases, with 19 bases sitting between them. The CDR3 sequence is 16 residues long. CDR1 SGDLS and CDR2 YYNGEE come from the germline V gene. The DNA of the CDR3 is TGTGCCAGCAGCCCCCGAGGAGGGGCGTTTAACAATGAGCAGTTCTTC. Its protein product is CASSPRGGAFNNEQFF.

The chain has TRBV5-5 and TRBJ2-1; D may be TRBD2 (5 bases). The CDR3 has 15 residues. V lost 0 bases and J lost 4, with 11 bases in between. Looked up from germline, CDR1 is SGHKS and CDR2 is YYEKEE (reference sequence). The CDR3 region has the DNA TGTGCCAGCAGCTTGGCTAGCCCTACATACAATGAGCAGTTCTTC. Translated: CASSLASPTYNEQFF.

This clone has only one observation. The CDR3 region has the DNA TGTGCTAGCAAACCCGGGACTAGCGGGGGGGACCAAGAGACCCAGTACTTC. This translates into CASKPGTSGGDQETQYF. The genes are TRBV12-5 and TRBJ2-5; the match to TRBD2 covers 16 bases. This CDR3 spans 17 amino acids. The junction had 7 bases not matched to a gene; V was cut back by 9 bases and J by 0 bases. Germline loops: CDR1 LGHNT, CDR2 FRNRAP.

V and J are TRBV24-1 and TRBJ1-1; TRBD1 matches at 7 bases. Germline trimming cut 8 bases from V and 0 bases from J; bases unmatched to any gene: 8. The germline gives CDR1 KGHDR, CDR2 SFDVKD. The CDR3 is 15 amino acids. CDR3 coding DNA: TGTGCCACCACTCCCGACAGGGACATGAACACTGAAGCTTTCTTT. This translates into CATTPDRDMNTEAFF.

The rearrangement joins TRBV13 to TRBJ2-5; 8 bases match TRBD2. Germline trimming cut 5 bases from V and 2 bases from J; bases unmatched to any gene: 10. This CDR3 is built from 16 residues. Germline CDR1 and CDR2: PRHDT and FYEKMQ (reference sequence). The CDR3 DNA follows: TGTGCCAGCAGCCCTTCGGGACTAGGGACTCAAGAGACCCAGTACTTC. Protein product: CASSPSGLGTQETQYF.

The chain carries TRBV6-5 and TRBJ2-1; unclear D gene. This CDR3 contains 16 residues. V lost 0 bases, J lost 1 base, and 10 bases lay in between. Germline V gives CDR1 MNHEY, CDR2 SVGAGI. The CDR3: CASSYSGSPSYNEQFF. DNA for the CDR3: TGTGCCAGCAGTTACTCGGGCAGCCCTTCCTACAATGAGCAGTTCTTC.

Comment on this clone: Other nucleotide sequences in the sample specify the same CDR3. The gene calls are TRBV7-6 and TRBJ2-5; 16 nucleotides match TRBD2. The trim removed 4 bases at V and 2 bases at J, leaving 4 bases unmatched. Germline V gene lookup returns CDR1 SGHVS and CDR2 FNYEAQ. This CDR3 is built from 17 residues. The CDR3 bases are TGTGCCAGCAGCTCGGGACTAGCGGGGGGGAGACAAGAGACCCAGTACTTC. Translation gives CASSSGLAGGRQETQYF. The full variable domain, in which reference TRBV7-6 and TRBJ2-5 provide the parts outside the CDR3, is GAGVSQSPRYKVTKRGQDVALRCDPISGHVSLYWYRQALGQGPEFLTYFNYEAQQDKSGLPNDRFSAERPEGSISTLTIQRTEQRDSAMYRCASSSGLAGGRQETQYFGPGTRLLVL.

The rearrangement links TRBV25-1 to TRBJ1-5; 8 positions agree with TRBD1. Trimming cost V 4 bases and J 0 bases; bases outside gene matches: 8. The CDR3 is made up of 17 amino acids. Germline-derived CDR1 and CDR2 are MGHDK and SYGVNS. CDR3 protein: CASSARGTGYSNQPQHF. CDR3 sequence (DNA): TGTGCCAGCAGTGCCAGGGGGACAGGATATAGCAATCAGCCCCAGCATTTT.

The chain is built from TRBV4-2 and TRBJ1-5; 7 nucleotides line up with TRBD1. CDR3 size: 15 residues. Germline V gene sequence: CDR1 LGHNA, CDR2 YNFKEQ. V lost 4 bases, J lost 3 bases, and 6 bases stayed unmatched. The CDR3 nucleotides read TGTGCCAGCAGCCGAGAGGGACAGAACAATCAGCCCCAGCATTTT. Residues: CASSREGQNNQPQHF.

The chain carries TRBV5-1 and TRBJ2-7, with D perhaps matching TRBD1 (5 bases). This CDR3 comprises 13 residues. CDR1 is SGHRS and CDR2 is YFSETQ in the germline V gene. The V and J ends lost 1 base and 5 bases respectively, with 10 bases between them. This chain's CDR3 is CASSLFQGNEQYF. CDR3 nucleotide sequence: TGCGCCAGCAGCTTGTTCCAGGGAAACGAGCAGTACTTC.

The chain's CDR3 is CASLRSGGPEAFF. In DNA, the CDR3 is TGTGCCAGCCTTAGGAGCGGGGGGCCTGAAGCTTTCTTT. The chain uses TRBV25-1 and TRBJ1-1; D is possibly TRBD1 (6 bases). The ends were cut back, 8 bases at V and 6 bases at J, with 16 bases in the middle. This CDR3 spans 13 amino acids. The germline CDR1 and CDR2 sequences are MGHDK and SYGVNS.

This clone was seen only once. CDR3 nucleotides: TGCGCCAGCAGCTTCGAGGGATGGGACGAGCAGTACTTC. The encoded protein is CASSFEGWDEQYF. This chain joins TRBV5-1 and TRBJ2-7; D is possibly TRBD2 (5 bases). The CDR3 consists of 13 residues. The germline V and J ends were trimmed by 2 bases and 5 bases, with 11 bases remaining between them. The germline V gene has CDR1 SGHRS and CDR2 YFSETQ.

The table lists this clone with a few counts. The CDR3 nucleotides are TGCGCCCGTCCTCGGGGGTGCTATGGCTACACCTTC. Protein: CARPRGCYGYTF. The chain is built from TRBV10-1 and TRBJ1-2; perhaps TRBD1 as D (5 bases). The germline gives CDR1 WNHNN, CDR2 SYGVQD (reference sequence). CDR3 length: 12 residues. Trimming stripped 11 bases from V and 4 bases from J, with 14 bases between.

V gene TRBV7-2 combines with J gene TRBJ1-4; 8 bases line up with TRBD1. This CDR3 spans 14 amino acids. V gave up 5 bases and J gave up 6 bases; unmatched junction bases: 5. CDR1 is SGHTA and CDR2 is FQGNSA in the germline V gene. CDR3 residues: CASSPDRDHEKLFF. The DNA for the CDR3 is TGTGCCAGCAGCCCGGACAGGGACCATGAAAAACTGTTTTTT.

The gene calls are TRBV18 and TRBJ1-2; 9 bases align to TRBD1. Germline CDR1 KGHSH, CDR2 LQKENI. With V trimmed by 2 bases and J by 8 bases, 9 bases remained unmatched. The CDR3 has 15 amino acids. The CDR3 loop is CASSPVTGGENGYTF. CDR3 bases: TGTGCCAGCTCACCAGTGACAGGGGGAGAGAACGGCTACACCTTC.